This is a list of T cell receptor beta chains from one sample in a study of blood T cells in healthy people across ages. TCRdb ran MiXCR on the 5' RACE reads and lists one entry per CDR3 protein. The sample includes about 1.7 million distinct CDR3 sequences, 28% of them seen just once. The sequencing input was blood. The receptors originated from a woman aged 30 to 39 in good health. CDR3s include the opening cysteine and the closing phenylalanine or tryptophan. Each record gives: V gene, CDR3 protein.

V: TRBV2; CDR3: CASIGRGTYNEQFF
V: TRBV10-3; CDR3: CAISHLTGGNYGYTF
V: TRBV5-1; CDR3: CASSLYRDEQFF
V: TRBV6-5; CDR3: CASSKDRGHGYGYTF
V: TRBV10-3; CDR3: CAISESLEETQYF
V: TRBV5-1; CDR3: CASSSKSPPGEQYF
V: TRBV12-3/TRBV12-4; CDR3: CASSPRPLAGQDNEQFF
V: TRBV3-1; CDR3: CASSPPGLAGEGNIQYF
V: TRBV20-1; CDR3: CRASQGDTEAFF
V: TRBV5-1; CDR3: CASSSALVGTEAFF
V: TRBV4-1; CDR3: CASSQASGSKVEQYF
V: TRBV11-3; CDR3: CASSLDLQVNEQFF
V: TRBV24-1; CDR3: CATSGRGFYNEQFF
V: TRBV5-1; CDR3: CASSLDNNYGYTF
V: TRBV7-6; CDR3: CASSLGSSIEKTQYF
V: TRBV29-1; CDR3: CSVETPGTQYF
V: TRBV11-2; CDR3: CASNDKPETQYF
V: TRBV28; CDR3: CASSFPPAGNTEAFF
V: TRBV5-1; CDR3: CVSGGSGTRRNTDTQYF
V: TRBV6-1; CDR3: CAITRVGYRDYGYTF
V: TRBV9; CDR3: CASSVASTSGRTDTQYF
V: TRBV7-2; CDR3: CASSSFSWGKSYERYF
V: TRBV10-3; CDR3: CAISKQGEGYEQYF
V: TRBV4-3; CDR3: CASSQREWSYNEQFF
V: TRBV5-4; CDR3: CASGTTAGGRANTQYF
V: TRBV6-1; CDR3: CASSDTGVNEQFF
V: TRBV24-1; CDR3: CATSGLGQVYGYTF
V: TRBV6-6; CDR3: CASTGYNEQFF
V: TRBV7-2; CDR3: CASSPRLAGGVYEQYF
V: TRBV28; CDR3: CASSSLGTGTDTQYF
V: TRBV7-2; CDR3: CASTDWDWRRGEQFF
V: TRBV9; CDR3: CASSVETRADSPLHF
V: TRBV5-5; CDR3: CASSLGPPGLVNYEQYF
V: TRBV5-4; CDR3: CASSLGTSGTNNEQFF
V: TRBV20-1; CDR3: CSARDYLASSYNEQFF
V: TRBV19; CDR3: CASRPSGAGEKLFF
V: TRBV6-2/TRBV6-3; CDR3: CASTSGASVEQYF
V: TRBV5-1; CDR3: CASSLMWGYEQYF
V: TRBV3-1; CDR3: CASSQGLAGSYEQYF
V: TRBV5-1; CDR3: CASSPRGRRAGVADTQYF